This passage covers 25 T cell receptor beta chains from one sample sequenced in a study of blood T cell repertoires in COVID-19. This table comes from immunoSEQ multiplex PCR, and its TCRdb copy is limited to in-frame clones, with some not included. The table has under 60,000 clones, more than 90% seen once. Source material: peripheral blood. These receptors were collected from a human donor in a cohort sampled during active COVID-19.

This chain links TRBV5-1 with TRBJ2-7; D not certain. The CDR3 length is 12 residues. The germline V gene has CDR1 SGHRS and CDR2 YFSETQ. The V end lost 0 bases, the J end lost 4 bases, and 5 bases lay between the germline ends. Here the CDR3 reads CASSLARYEQYF. CDR3 DNA: TGCGCCAGCAGCTTGGCCCGTTACGAGCAGTACTTC.

V gene TRBV4-1 combines with J gene TRBJ2-7; 7 bases are shared with TRBD1. In germline, CDR1 is MGHRA, CDR2 YSYEKL. Germline trimming cut 0 bases from V and 3 bases from J; bases unmatched to any gene: 5. This CDR3 has 15 residues. The DNA of the CDR3 is TGCGCCAGCAGCCAAGATCCGGCAGGGGGCTACGAGCAGTACTTC. The encoded protein is CASSQDPAGGYEQYF.

CDR3 region: CASSHKIVGPKNIQYF. The CDR3 region has the DNA TGTGCCAGCAGCCATAAGATCGTGGGGCCCAAAAACATTCAGTACTTC. V gene TRBV3-1 (or the pseudogene TRBV3-2) combines with J gene TRBJ2-4; tentative D call: TRBD1 (5 bases). The CDR3 runs 16 residues. The germline V gene has CDR1 LGHDT and CDR2 YNNKEL (reference sequence). V was clipped by 3 bases and J by 2 bases, with 14 bases between them.

The CDR3 protein is CATSDTTGNSNQPQHF. The CDR3 coding sequence is TGTGCCACCAGTGACACGACAGGGAATAGCAATCAGCCCCAGCATTTT. This sequence joins TRBV24-1 and TRBJ1-5; 7 bases align to TRBD1. Trimming took 4 bases from V and 0 from J; bases not matched to a gene: 5. The CDR3 contains 16 residues. Germline CDR1 KGHDR, CDR2 SFDVKD.

The chain links TRBV10-3 to TRBJ2-2; 7 nucleotides align to TRBD2. The CDR3 runs to 15 residues. With 10 bases clipped from V and 2 bases from J, the junction kept 10 bases outside the gene matches. The V gene's germline CDR1 is ENHRY and CDR2 SYGVKD. The CDR3 loop reads CATKGREPNTGELFF. CDR3 DNA: TGTGCCACCAAGGGGAGGGAGCCAAACACCGGGGAGCTGTTTTTT.

The V gene is TRBV5-4, the J gene TRBJ1-3; 7 nucleotides align to TRBD1. This CDR3 comprises 16 residues. The germline V gene encodes CDR1 SGHNT and CDR2 YYREEE (reference sequence). J was trimmed by 4 bases and V by 4 bases; bases with no gene match: 11. Written as DNA, the CDR3 is TGTGCCAGCAGCATTACCGGGACAGTACCCGGAAACACCATATATTTT. This codes for CASSITGTVPGNTIYF.

This rearrangement joins TRBV7-2 to TRBJ2-7, with TRBD2 matching 10 bases. The CDR3 is 16 amino acids. V shed 1 base and J 0 bases; nucleotides not matched to a gene: 3. CDR1 and CDR2 (germline): SGHTA, FQGNSA. The CDR3 nucleotides are TGTGCCAGCAGCTTAGGCCCTAGCGGGAGCTCCTACGAGCAGTACGTC. The encoded protein is CASSLGPSGSSYEQYV.

The sample holds one count of this clone. The V call is TRBV6-2 or TRBV6-3, the J call TRBJ1-1; 9 nucleotides align to TRBD1. Losses at the gene ends were 2 bases for V and 2 bases for J; bases not matched to a gene: 12. CDR3 length equals 18 residues. Germline values: CDR1 MNHEY, CDR2 SVGEGT. The CDR3 region is CASSYDRRQGGRNTEAFF. The CDR3 nucleotides are TGTGCCAGCAGTTACGACCGGAGACAGGGGGGGAGAAACACTGAAGCTTTCTTT.

The chain recombines TRBV30 with TRBJ1-6, with no clear D. From germline, CDR1 is GTSNPN and CDR2 SVGIG (reference sequence). The germline V and J ends were trimmed by 2 bases and 7 bases, with 9 bases remaining between them. The CDR3 sequence is 13 residues long. This chain's CDR3 is CAWSPSGNSPLHF. DNA of the CDR3: TGTGCCTGGAGTCCCTCGGGGAATTCACCCCTCCACTTT.

The chain recombines TRBV28 with TRBJ2-3; 14 bases agree with TRBD2. Germline V gene lookup returns CDR1 MDHEN and CDR2 SYDVKM. This CDR3 comprises 16 residues. After removal of 4 bases from V and 6 bases from J, the junction contained 6 bases not matched to a gene. The CDR3 loop reads CASSSGLAGGDDTQYF. The CDR3 nucleotides are TGTGCCAGCAGTTCAGGACTAGCGGGAGGCGACGATACGCAGTATTTT.

V gene TRBV9 combines with J gene TRBJ1-2, with TRBD1 matching over 7 bases. Germline V gene sequence: CDR1 SGDLS, CDR2 YYNGEE. V lost 0 bases to trimming and J lost 8 bases; unmatched junction nucleotides: 10. This CDR3 region has 15 residues. CDR3 bases: TGTGCCAGCAGCGTAGAGGGGGCCGTAGCAGGAGGCTACACCTTC. Its translation: CASSVEGAVAGGYTF. Full variable domain (outside the CDR3, taken from reference TRBV9 and TRBJ1-2): DSGVTQTPKHLITATGQRVTLRCSPRSGDLSVYWYQQSLDQGLQFLIQYYNGEERAKGNILERFSAQQFPDLHSELNLSSLELGDSALYFCASSVEGAVAGGYTFGSGTRLTVV.

This clone was seen just once. The rearrangement uses TRBV5-6 and TRBJ2-3; 8 positions agree with TRBD2. V dropped 1 base and J dropped 5; count of bases not matched to a gene: 12. The CDR3 loop spans 17 amino acids. The germline CDR1 and CDR2 sequences are SGHDT and YYEEEE. The chain's CDR3 is CASSLYVSGRRGDTQYF. CDR3 nucleotide sequence: TGTGCCAGCAGCTTGTATGTAAGCGGGAGACGGGGAGATACGCAGTATTTT.

V gene TRBV2 combines with J gene TRBJ1-5; 7 bases are a match to TRBD1. V dropped 3 bases and J dropped 4; count of bases not matched to a gene: 9. Germline V gene lookup returns CDR1 SNHLY and CDR2 FYNNEI. CDR3 length: 16 residues. The CDR3 protein is CASSEGAATGNQPQHF. The CDR3 DNA follows: TGTGCCAGCAGTGAGGGCGCTGCGACAGGGAATCAGCCCCAGCATTTT.

This clone appeared a single time. The chain is built from TRBV5-1 and TRBJ2-3; D remains ambiguous. CDR1 and CDR2 (germline): SGHRS, YFSETQ. Trimming pared 0 bases from V and 2 bases from J, leaving 13 bases between. The CDR3 has 16 amino acids. DNA for the CDR3: TGCGCCAGCAGCTTGGAAGGAGACCTCTTCACAGATACGCAGTATTTT. It codes for CASSLEGDLFTDTQYF.

This chain connects TRBV10-2 to TRBJ2-1, with 9 bases lining up with TRBD1. Germline V lookup: CDR1 WSHSY, CDR2 SAAADI. V gave up 6 bases and J gave up 8 bases; unmatched junction bases: 14. The CDR3 covers 16 residues. DNA for the CDR3: TGCGCCAGCAGCCTTTCTCCGGGACAGGGTTTTGATGAGCAGTTCTTC. Encoded protein: CASSLSPGQGFDEQFF.

This chain joins TRBV11-3 and TRBJ2-3; 8 bases are shared with TRBD2. Germline V gene lookup returns CDR1 SGHNT and CDR2 YENEEA. The CDR3 spans 16 residues. The V segment lost 5 bases and the J segment 0 bases; nucleotides outside the gene matches: 7. The CDR3 DNA follows: TGTGCCAGCAGCACGGGACTAGTAAGGAGCACAGATACGCAGTATTTT. Its protein is CASSTGLVRSTDTQYF.

This clone was seen just once. The genes are TRBV2 and TRBJ2-7; maybe TRBD2 (5 bases). CDR1 is SNHLY, CDR2 FYNNEI, per germline. The CDR3 extends over 11 amino acids. With 3 bases removed from V and 12 bases from J, the gap between germline ends came to 12 bases. In DNA form, the CDR3 reads TGTGCCAGCAGTGAGGAGGTGGTCGGGTACTTC. Its translation is CASSEEVVGYF.

This rearrangement joins TRBV2 to TRBJ1-2, with 7 bases aligning to TRBD1. The CDR3 consists of 15 residues. Germline V gene sequence: CDR1 SNHLY, CDR2 FYNNEI. V was pared by 3 bases and J by 4 bases, with 8 bases of the junction left unmatched. The CDR3 here is CASSEETGTVYGYTF. The CDR3, as DNA: TGTGCCAGCAGTGAGGAAACCGGGACAGTCTATGGCTACACCTTC.

The chain links TRBV3-1 (or the pseudogene TRBV3-2) to TRBJ2-7; no reliable D call. Germline V gene data show CDR1 as LGHDT and CDR2 as YNNKEL (reference sequence). V was trimmed by 0 bases and J by 4 bases, leaving 7 bases between them. The CDR3 is 13 residues long. CDR3 in DNA: TGTGCCAGCAGCCAAGAAGCGACTTACGAGCAGTACTTC. Protein product: CASSQEATYEQYF.

This clone was found a few times. The CDR3 here is CASSEGQEYEQYF. CDR3 bases: TGTGCCAGCAGTGAAGGACAGGAGTACGAGCAGTACTTC. This rearrangement joins TRBV2 to TRBJ2-7; the D gene is possibly TRBD1 (6 bases). The CDR3 covers 13 residues. The germline V gene encodes CDR1 SNHLY and CDR2 FYNNEI. Trimming cost V 1 base and J 4 bases, with 8 bases left between them.

The V gene is TRBV7-9, the J gene TRBJ1-2; 7 nucleotides match TRBD1. Per the germline V gene, CDR1 is SEHNR and CDR2 is FQNEAQ (reference sequence). The CDR3 consists of 15 residues. Losses at the gene ends were 0 bases for V and 4 bases for J; bases not matched to a gene: 5. DNA of the CDR3: TGTGCCAGCAGCTTAGCAGGGGGCGTCGGCTATGGCTACACCTTC. It encodes CASSLAGGVGYGYTF. Drawing the rest from reference TRBV7-9 and TRBJ1-2, the complete variable domain is DTGVSQNPRHKITKRGQNVTFRCDPISEHNRLYWYRQTLGQGPEFLTYFQNEAQLEKSRLLSDRFSAERPKGSFSTLEIQRTEQGDSAMYLCASSLAGGVGYGYTFGSGTRLTVV.

The chain joins TRBV18 to TRBJ2-5; 7 bases are shared with TRBD1. Germline V CDR1 and CDR2: KGHSH, LQKENI. CDR3 length equals 13 residues. The J segment lost 3 bases and the V segment lost 4 bases, leaving 2 bases of the junction unmatched. The CDR3 nucleotides are TGTGCCAGCTCACACGGACAGGAAGAGACCCAGTACTTC. It codes for CASSHGQEETQYF.

The DNA for the CDR3 is TGTGCCAGCAGCACATCAGGGGAAGGGATCCCAGAGACCCAGTACTTC. This encodes CASSTSGEGIPETQYF. The genes are TRBV25-1 and TRBJ2-5; maybe TRBD1 (6 bases). With 6 bases removed from V and 4 bases from J, the gap between germline ends came to 21 bases. CDR3 size: 16 residues. The germline CDR1 and CDR2 sequences are MGHDK and SYGVNS.

The chain has TRBV5-1 and TRBJ1-2; the match to TRBD1 covers 8 bases. J gave up 8 bases and V 4 bases, and 7 bases lay outside the gene matches. This CDR3 region has 13 residues. Germline V lookup: CDR1 SGHRS, CDR2 YFSETQ. The CDR3 reads CASSATDRGGYTF. The CDR3 nucleotides are TGCGCCAGCAGCGCCACAGACAGGGGAGGCTACACCTTC. The whole variable domain, filled in from reference TRBV5-1 and TRBJ1-2, reads KAGVTQTPRYLIKTRGQQVTLSCSPISGHRSVSWYQQTPGQGLQFLFEYFSETQRNKGNFPGRFSGRQFSNSRSEMNVSTLELGDSALYLCASSATDRGGYTFGSGTRLTVV.

V usage is TRBV7-8 and J usage is TRBJ1-4; 12 bases align to TRBD1. The germline gives CDR1 SGHVS, CDR2 FQNEAQ. The CDR3 contains 19 residues. J lost 8 bases, V lost 3 bases, and 16 bases had no gene match. CDR3 nucleotides: TGTGCCAGCAGCTTCCAGGGAGGGGGACAGGGGGCTCCCAGGGAAAAACTGTTTTTT. It is translated as CASSFQGGGQGAPREKLFF.